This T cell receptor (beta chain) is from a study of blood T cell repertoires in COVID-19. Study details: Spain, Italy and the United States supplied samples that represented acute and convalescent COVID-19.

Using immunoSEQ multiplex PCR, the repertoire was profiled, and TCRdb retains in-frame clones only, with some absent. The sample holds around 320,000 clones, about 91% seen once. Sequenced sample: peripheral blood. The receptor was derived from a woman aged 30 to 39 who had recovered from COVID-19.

CDR3 in DNA: TGTGCCAGCAGAGCCCGGCACGTGAGGGGCTACACCTTC. Translated: CASRARHVRGYTF. This sequence joins TRBV6-5 and TRBJ1-2; no definite D call. This CDR3 contains 13 residues. Between the trimmed V and J ends, which lost 6 bases and 8 bases, there was a span of 16 bases. Per germline, CDR1 MNHEY and CDR2 SVGAGI.